Presented here are 32 T cell receptor beta chains from one specimen sequenced in a study of shared T cell receptors in the human thymus. The repertoire was sequenced with immunoSEQ multiplex PCR; TCRdb's copy has only in-frame clones and lacks some. The sample lists more than 300,000 clones; 85% to 95% were seen once. The source material was thymocytes. Receptors were obtained from a human donor.

This CDR3 is CASSPGNIQYF. CDR3 DNA sequence: TGTGCCAGCAGCCCGGGAAACATTCAGTACTTC. The V and J genes are TRBV7-8 and TRBJ2-4, with unresolved D. Germline V gene lookup returns CDR1 SGHVS and CDR2 FQNEAQ. V was shortened by 5 bases and J by 6 bases, with 5 bases between the two germline ends. This CDR3 is built from 11 residues.

The genes are TRBV5-1 and TRBJ2-3; 10 positions match TRBD1. The CDR3 is made up of 18 amino acids. The V segment lost 2 bases and the J segment 2 bases; nucleotides outside the gene matches: 11. Germline CDR1 reads SGHRS; CDR2 reads YFSETQ. The CDR3 region has the DNA TGCGCCAGCAGCTTCAGGGACAGGGGTGCCGAAAACACAGATACGCAGTATTTT. Translating it yields CASSFRDRGAENTDTQYF.

A few counts support this clone. J is TRBJ1-2 and V is TRBV6-1; D unresolved. CDR3 length equals 14 residues. The germline V gene has CDR1 MNHNS and CDR2 SASEGT. V shed 3 bases and J shed 8 bases, with 16 bases lying between them. In DNA, the CDR3 is TGTGCCAGCAGTGAGCTGGACGAGGCGAGGGGCTACACCTTC. Amino acid sequence: CASSELDEARGYTF.

The chain employs TRBV28 and TRBJ2-1; 8 bases agree with TRBD2. Trimming removed 6 bases from V and 4 bases from J; junction bases left unmatched: 14. The CDR3 contains 17 residues. Germline lookup yields CDR1 MDHEN and CDR2 SYDVKM. CDR3: CASSITQRELWYNEQFF. Written as DNA, the CDR3 is TGTGCCAGCAGCATAACTCAGCGGGAGCTTTGGTACAATGAGCAGTTCTTC.

V is TRBV5-1 and J is TRBJ2-2; 8 nucleotides agree with TRBD1. The junction had 7 bases not matched to a gene; V was cut back by 4 bases and J by 5 bases. The CDR3 runs to 15 residues. The germline CDR1 and CDR2 sequences are SGHRS and YFSETQ. The CDR3 DNA is TGCGCCAGCAGCCACCGGGACAGGTGGACCGGGGAGCTGTTTTTT. Translation: CASSHRDRWTGELFF.

The J gene is TRBJ1-2, the V gene TRBV5-6, with D possibly matching TRBD1 (5 bases). V gave up 0 bases and J gave up 0 bases, with 15 bases separating them. The germline V gene has CDR1 SGHDT and CDR2 YYEEEE. The CDR3 is made up of 17 amino acids. CDR3 in amino acids: CASSLAGEGPANYGYTF. The CDR3 nucleotides are TGTGCCAGCAGCTTGGCCGGTGAGGGGCCAGCTAACTATGGCTACACCTTC.

The chain has TRBV5-6 and TRBJ1-2; 11 positions match TRBD1. V dropped 4 bases and J dropped 7; count of bases not matched to a gene: 9. CDR1 and CDR2 (germline): SGHDT, YYEEEE. The CDR3 has 15 residues. The DNA for the CDR3 is TGTGCCAGCAGCATAAATGGGACAGGGGGATGTGGCTACACCTTC. This codes for CASSINGTGGCGYTF.

The chain employs TRBV15 and TRBJ1-2; no reliable D call. CDR1 is LNHNV and CDR2 is YYDKDF in the germline V gene (reference sequence). Trimming cost V 0 bases and J 8 bases, with 10 bases left between them. This CDR3 is 13 amino acids long. The CDR3 region is CATSRDGTEGYTF. The CDR3 DNA sequence: TGTGCCACCAGCAGAGATGGCACGGAAGGCTACACCTTC.

The gene calls are TRBV30 and TRBJ1-5; 7 bases match TRBD1. J was trimmed by 3 bases and V by 4 bases; bases with no gene match: 12. The CDR3 has 16 amino acids. Per germline, CDR1 GTSNPN and CDR2 SVGIG (reference sequence). For the CDR3, the DNA is TGTGCCTGGAACAGGGGTTGGCCGATTTCCAATCAGCCCCAGCATTTT. Translated: CAWNRGWPISNQPQHF.

V usage is TRBV9 and J usage is TRBJ2-7; D might be TRBD1 (6 bases). Germline CDR1 SGDLS, CDR2 YYNGEE. CDR3 length: 16 residues. V was cut by 1 base and J by 2 bases, with 16 bases left in between. The CDR3 nucleotides read TGTGCCAGCAGCGTACCTCCGGGGACACCAACCTACGAGCAGTACTTC. It encodes CASSVPPGTPTYEQYF.

The sample holds one count of this clone. This sequence joins TRBV27 and TRBJ2-7; 9 bases are shared with TRBD1. The V gene end was trimmed by 5 bases and the J gene end by 5 bases; junction bases not matched to a gene: 10. The CDR3 has 15 amino acids. The germline V gene has CDR1 MNHEY and CDR2 SMNVEV (reference sequence). The CDR3 protein is CASSKVGQGPDEQYF. DNA of the CDR3: TGTGCCAGCAGTAAAGTGGGACAGGGTCCCGACGAGCAGTACTTC.

The rearrangement links TRBV28 to TRBJ2-7; TRBD2 aligns across 7 bases. Germline CDR1 reads MDHEN; CDR2 reads SYDVKM. The V gene end was trimmed by 6 bases and the J gene end by 3 bases; junction bases not matched to a gene: 11. The CDR3 consists of 15 residues. The CDR3 nucleotides read TGTGCCAGCAGAGATAGGCGGGAGAAGTTCTACGAGCAGTACTTC. Encoded protein: CASRDRREKFYEQYF.

Here the CDR3 reads CASREFYNEQFF. DNA for the CDR3: TGTGCCAGTCGGGAGTTCTACAATGAGCAGTTCTTC. The chain recombines TRBV2 with TRBJ2-1; tentative D call: TRBD2 (6 bases). V gave up 9 bases and J gave up 3 bases, with 9 bases separating them. This CDR3 has 12 residues. Per germline, CDR1 SNHLY and CDR2 FYNNEI.

This sequence joins TRBV4-1 and TRBJ2-3; TRBD1 agrees at 8 bases. V shed 2 bases, J shed 4 bases, and the junction held 11 bases outside the gene matches. This CDR3 spans 17 amino acids. Per germline, CDR1 MGHRA and CDR2 YSYEKL. The DNA of the CDR3 is TGCGCCAGCAGCCAATTGTTGCTCGGACAGGGCCCAGATACGCAGTATTTT. It specifies CASSQLLLGQGPDTQYF.

V usage is TRBV2 and J usage is TRBJ1-5, with 8 bases identical to TRBD1. Germline-derived CDR1 and CDR2 are SNHLY and FYNNEI. The CDR3 extends over 17 amino acids. The junction had 8 bases not matched to a gene; V was cut back by 1 base and J by 3 bases. CDR3 nucleotide sequence: TGTGCCAGCAGTGAAGGAAATGGACAGGGCGACAATCAGCCCCAGCATTTT. Translated, it gives CASSEGNGQGDNQPQHF.

This chain joins TRBV25-1 and TRBJ1-1; 8 positions match TRBD1. The CDR3 is made up of 17 amino acids. CDR1 and CDR2 from the germline V gene are MGHDK and SYGVNS. V trimming: 0 bases; J trimming: 5 bases; junction bases outside the gene matches: 11. The CDR3 sequence: CASSEYHPNRGWTEAFF. Written as DNA, the CDR3 is TGTGCCAGCAGTGAATATCACCCCAACAGGGGGTGGACTGAAGCTTTCTTT. The complete variable domain, with remaining parts taken from reference TRBV25-1 and TRBJ1-1, reads EADIYQTPRYLVIGTGKKITLECSQTMGHDKMYWYQQDPGMELHLIHYSYGVNSTEKGDLSSESTVSRIRTEHFPLTLESARPSHTSQYLCASSEYHPNRGWTEAFFGQGTRLTVV.

The chain combines TRBV4-3 with TRBJ1-4; D possibly corresponds to TRBD1 (6 bases). V was shortened by 0 bases and J by 4 bases, with 9 bases between the two germline ends. This CDR3 contains 15 residues. CDR1 and CDR2 from the germline V gene are LGHNA and YSLEER. The CDR3 reads CASSQEEQGNEKLFF. The CDR3, as DNA: TGCGCCAGCAGCCAAGAAGAACAGGGTAATGAAAAACTGTTTTTT.

This chain connects TRBV30 to TRBJ1-3, with no clear D. Trimming cost V 0 bases and J 7 bases, with 10 bases left between them. Germline CDR1 GTSNPN, CDR2 SVGIG (reference sequence). CDR3 length: 13 residues. Here the CDR3 DNA reads TGTGCCTGGAGTGTGCGAGGGCGCAACACCATATATTTT. It yields the protein CAWSVRGRNTIYF.

This clone has a single count. The chain combines TRBV30 with TRBJ2-7; D is uncertain. Per the germline V gene, CDR1 is GTSNPN and CDR2 is SVGIG (reference sequence). The ends were cut back, 2 bases at V and 6 bases at J, with 11 bases in the middle. The CDR3 totals 12 residues. CDR3 region: CAWSRHKVEQYF. For the CDR3, the DNA is TGTGCCTGGAGTCGGCACAAGGTCGAGCAGTACTTC. Full variable domain (outside the CDR3, taken from reference TRBV30 and TRBJ2-7): SQTIHQWPATLVQPVGSPLSLECTVEGTSNPNLYWYRQAAGRGLQLLFYSVGIGQISSEVPQNLSASRPQDRQFILSSKKLLLSDSGFYLCAWSRHKVEQYFGPGTRLTVT.

The chain has TRBV18 and TRBJ2-2, with 7 bases aligning to TRBD2. With 3 bases clipped from V and 6 bases from J, the junction kept 13 bases outside the gene matches. The CDR3 totals 17 residues. The germline gives CDR1 KGHSH, CDR2 LQKENI. Here the CDR3 DNA reads TGTGCCAGCTCACCTGGCCTGGCGGGAGAAAAGGCCGGGGAGCTGTTTTTT. As protein: CASSPGLAGEKAGELFF.

V is TRBV5-1 and J is TRBJ2-3, with 9 bases matching TRBD2. Germline CDR1 and CDR2: SGHRS and YFSETQ. Trimming at V came to 0 bases and at J to 1 base, leaving 0 bases not matched to a gene. The CDR3 contains 15 residues. This CDR3 reads CASSLGLAGTDTQYF. The CDR3 nucleotides are TGCGCCAGCAGCTTGGGACTAGCGGGCACAGATACGCAGTATTTT.

The chain links TRBV10-3 to TRBJ1-2; TRBD1 agrees at 8 bases. This CDR3 is 14 amino acids long. The trim removed 6 bases at V and 8 bases at J, leaving 11 bases unmatched. Germline values: CDR1 ENHRY, CDR2 SYGVKD. In DNA, the CDR3 is TGTGCCATCAGGAAGATGACAGGGGAATCGGGCTACACCTTC. Translation: CAIRKMTGESGYTF.

V is TRBV2 and J is TRBJ2-1, with 13 bases aligning to TRBD2. Losses at the gene ends were 6 bases for V and 8 bases for J; bases not matched to a gene: 13. The V gene's germline CDR1 is SNHLY and CDR2 FYNNEI. CDR3 size: 17 residues. The CDR3 DNA reads TGTGCCAGCAGAGGTTTCAGGGGACTAGCGGGAATCGATGAGCAGTTCTTC. This gives the protein CASRGFRGLAGIDEQFF.

J is TRBJ2-1 and V is TRBV25-1; 12 bases agree with TRBD2. The CDR3 spans 16 residues. V was clipped by 10 bases and J by 1 base; unmatched bases: 8. Germline V gene lookup returns CDR1 MGHDK and CDR2 SYGVNS. The CDR3: CATGTSGYWSYNEQFF. The CDR3 DNA reads TGTGCCACCGGGACTAGCGGGTATTGGTCCTACAATGAGCAGTTCTTC.

The V and J genes are TRBV5-4 and TRBJ2-2; possibly TRBD2 for D (7 bases). Deletions cut 2 bases from V and 6 bases from J, with 17 bases between. CDR1 and CDR2 (germline): SGHNT, YYREEE (reference sequence). The CDR3 length is 16 residues. The CDR3 DNA is TGTGCCAGCAGCTTTCTCTTGAGGGAGGGGGCCGGGGAGCTGTTTTTT. Translating gives CASSFLLREGAGELFF.

The genes are TRBV4-3 and TRBJ2-2, with D hard to call. The CDR3 spans 12 residues. Trimming took 2 bases from V and 3 from J, leaving 1 base between them. Germline V gene lookup returns CDR1 LGHNA and CDR2 YSLEER. CDR3 sequence: CASSQYTGELFF. CDR3 nucleotide sequence: TGCGCCAGCAGCCAATACACCGGGGAGCTGTTTTTT.

The chain has TRBV2 and TRBJ2-7, with 13 bases matching TRBD2. V shed 4 bases and J 3 bases; nucleotides not matched to a gene: 6. Germline loops: CDR1 SNHLY, CDR2 FYNNEI. The CDR3 loop spans 16 amino acids. DNA of the CDR3: TGTGCCAGCAGTGGGACTAGCGGGAGTGGGGGCTACGAGCAGTACTTC. Protein sequence: CASSGTSGSGGYEQYF.

This clone has just one count. The CDR3 loop reads CASSPWARLPLQKVGELFF. CDR3 in DNA: TGTGCCAGTAGTCCGTGGGCCAGGTTACCCCTACAGAAAGTTGGGGAGCTGTTTTTT. The chain has TRBV19 and TRBJ2-2; no clear D gene. Trimming stripped 5 bases from V and 8 bases from J, with 30 bases between. Germline CDR1 and CDR2: LNHDA and SQIVND (reference sequence). This CDR3 has 19 residues.

The chain employs TRBV19 and TRBJ1-1; no reliable D call. The CDR3 contains 14 residues. Germline CDR1 is LNHDA and CDR2 is SQIVND (reference sequence). Trimming stripped 3 bases from V and 2 bases from J, with 10 bases between. The CDR3 loop reads CASSMRLINTEAFF. In DNA, the CDR3 is TGTGCCAGTAGTATGCGACTGATAAACACTGAAGCTTTCTTT.

The chain carries TRBV9 and TRBJ2-1, with 13 bases that match TRBD2. The length of the CDR3 is 20 residues. Germline loops: CDR1 SGDLS, CDR2 YYNGEE. V shed 2 bases and J 4 bases; nucleotides not matched to a gene: 15. The CDR3 nucleotides are TGTGCCAGCAGCGTGGGGGGCTCACTAGCGGGAGGGCGGAATTACAATGAGCAGTTCTTC. Protein: CASSVGGSLAGGRNYNEQFF.

The chain employs TRBV23-1 and TRBJ1-5; tentatively, D is TRBD1 (5 bases). TRBV23-1 is an ORF for which the function is uncertain. CDR3 length: 15 residues. The ends were cut back, 1 base at V and 4 bases at J, with 11 bases in the middle. The CDR3 sequence: CASSQCPGLNQPQHF. The DNA for the CDR3 is TGCGCCAGCAGTCAATGTCCAGGGCTAAATCAGCCCCAGCATTTT.

This chain joins TRBV28 and TRBJ2-1; possible D gene TRBD2, 6 bases. Trimming took 7 bases from V and 8 from J, leaving 21 bases between them. Looked up from germline, CDR1 is MDHEN and CDR2 is SYDVKM. The CDR3 length is 15 residues. The CDR3 protein is CASTKCGGKVDEQFF. Here the CDR3 DNA reads TGTGCCAGCACCAAATGCGGCGGGAAAGTCGATGAGCAGTTCTTC.